The rows below give T cell receptor beta chains drawn from one sample of a study of blood T cell repertoires in COVID-19. The method was immunoSEQ multiplex PCR; TCRdb's version includes in-frame clones alone and lacks a portion of them. The table has tens of thousands of clones, roughly 82% seen once. The sample consisted of peripheral blood. These receptors originate from a human donor in a cohort sampled during active COVID-19. The CDR3 runs from the conserved cysteine through the conserved F or W. The D gene is left open where the match is weak. Clone size, where shown, is once, few, many, or a class for clones that have expanded.

>16|-|TRBD1|TRBJ1-4|TRBV4-3
TGCGCCAGCAGCCAGACCACGGGACAGTGGGGGGAAAAACTGTTTTTT
CASSQTTGQWGEKLFF
>15|few|TRBD2|TRBJ2-1|TRBV19
TGTGCCAGTACCCGGACTAGTACGAGGTACAATGAGCAGTTCTTC
CASTRTSTRYNEQFF
>15|few|-|TRBJ2-5|TRBV7-6
TGTGCCAGCAGCTTTGGAGGGGTGGGAGTAGAGACCCAGTACTTC
CASSFGGVGVETQYF
>14|-|-|TRBJ1-2|TRBV19
TGTGCCAGTAGTATAATGGGGCAGCCTTGGGGCTACACCTTC
CASSIMGQPWGYTF
>15|-|-|TRBJ1-3|TRBV11-2
TGTGCCAGCAGGCCCCGACAGTTTCCTGGAAACACCATATATTTT
CASRPRQFPGNTIYF
>15|-|-|TRBJ2-5|TRBV3-1/TRBV3-2
TGTGCCAGCAGCCAAGAGGGGCAGGGGCATGAGACCCAGTACTTC
CASSQEGQGHETQYF
>15|-|-|TRBJ1-6|TRBV2
TGTGCCAGCAGTGACTCGACAGGTTGGAATTCACCCCTCCACTTT
CASSDSTGWNSPLHF
>16|-|-|TRBJ1-2|TRBV5-1
TGCGCCAGCAGCTTGGAAGGGGCAGATGATATGGCTGGCTACACCTTC
CASSLEGADDMAGYTF
>14|-|-|TRBJ2-3|TRBV25-1
TGTGCCAGCAGTGAATATCTAGGCACAGATACGCAGTATTTT
CASSEYLGTDTQYF
>15|-|TRBD1|TRBJ1-3|TRBV4-1
TGCGCCAGCAGCCAAGTCACAGGGGAAGGAAACACCATATATTTT
CASSQVTGEGNTIYF
>16|-|TRBD2|TRBJ2-2|TRBV11-2
TGTGCCAGCAGCACATCTAGCGGGACGAACACCGGGGAGCTGTTTTTT
CASSTSSGTNTGELFF
>14|-|-|TRBJ2-3|TRBV4-3
TGCGCCAGCAGCCAAGGGAGCCTGGAAGATACGCAGTATTTT
CASSQGSLEDTQYF
>16|-|TRBD1|TRBJ2-3|TRBV5-8
TGTGCCAGCAGGTCCCTCCGGGACAGGGCGGCAGATACGCAGTATTTT
CASRSLRDRAADTQYF